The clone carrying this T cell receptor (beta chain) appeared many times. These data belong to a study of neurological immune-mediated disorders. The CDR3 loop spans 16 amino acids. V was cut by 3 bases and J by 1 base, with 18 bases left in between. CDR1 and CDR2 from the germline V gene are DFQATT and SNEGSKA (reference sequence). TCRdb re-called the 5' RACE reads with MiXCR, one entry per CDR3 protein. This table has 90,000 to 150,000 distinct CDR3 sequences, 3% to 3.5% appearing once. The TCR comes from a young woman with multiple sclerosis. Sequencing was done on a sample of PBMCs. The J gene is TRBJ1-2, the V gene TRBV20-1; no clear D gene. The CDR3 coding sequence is TGCAGTGCTAGTGATAGGGCGGCTGGAGTTAACTATGGCTACACCTTC. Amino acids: CSASDRAAGVNYGYTF.